These 15 T cell receptor beta chains were all obtained from the same sample, sequenced in a study of blood T cell repertoires in COVID-19. The repertoire was sequenced with immunoSEQ multiplex PCR; TCRdb's copy has only in-frame clones and lacks some. The profile shows about 100,000 clones, just under 85% of them singletons. Sequencing was done on a sample of peripheral blood. The receptors derive from a man over 45 with active or convalescent COVID-19.

The chain has TRBV6-2 or TRBV6-3 and TRBJ2-4, with 8 bases that match TRBD2. This CDR3 is 17 amino acids long. The germline V gene encodes CDR1 MNHEY and CDR2 SVGEGT. Trimming cost V 6 bases and J 1 base; bases outside gene matches: 11. The CDR3 spells CASSTGLAPTAKNIQYF. DNA for the CDR3: TGTGCCAGCAGCACCGGACTAGCTCCTACTGCCAAAAACATTCAGTACTTC.

This clone was seen only a few times. The chain's CDR3 is CASSHLPGQGVEQYF. CDR3 nucleotides: TGTGCCAGCAGTCACCTCCCGGGACAGGGAGTCGAGCAGTACTTC. The chain combines TRBV2 with TRBJ2-7; 9 bases fit TRBD1. The CDR3 has 15 amino acids. CDR1 is SNHLY, CDR2 FYNNEI, per germline. With V trimmed by 5 bases and J by 6 bases, 11 bases remained unmatched.

This chain joins TRBV7-6 and TRBJ2-2; TRBD2 matches 9 bases. The CDR3 runs 16 residues. Looked up from germline, CDR1 is SGHVS and CDR2 is FNYEAQ. Unmatched junction bases numbered 8, after V lost 3 bases and J lost 6 bases. The CDR3 loop reads CASSFLIAGDPGELFF. CDR3 nucleotide sequence: TGTGCCAGCAGCTTCCTAATAGCGGGAGACCCCGGGGAGCTGTTTTTT.

The rearrangement uses TRBV7-2 and TRBJ2-1; D gene uncertain. The CDR3 runs 15 residues. The ends were cut back, 1 base at V and 5 bases at J, with 12 bases in the middle. Germline V CDR1 and CDR2: SGHTA, FQGNSA. The CDR3 region has the DNA TGTGCCAGCAGCTTAGTAGGCGGCCCCAACAATGAGCAGTTCTTC. Its protein is CASSLVGGPNNEQFF.

The chain couples TRBV12-5 to TRBJ1-5; 8 bases map to TRBD1. Germline V gene lookup returns CDR1 LGHNT and CDR2 FRNRAP. The CDR3 runs to 13 residues. Trimming at V came to 6 bases and at J to 7 bases, leaving 5 bases not matched to a gene. This CDR3 is CASGDRGEQPQHF. DNA for the CDR3: TGTGCTAGTGGCGACAGGGGTGAACAGCCCCAGCATTTT.

This chain links TRBV15 with TRBJ1-5; 7 positions agree with TRBD1. CDR1 is LNHNV and CDR2 is YYDKDF in the germline V gene (reference sequence). The J segment lost 3 bases and the V segment lost 0 bases, leaving 5 bases of the junction unmatched. The CDR3 extends over 16 amino acids. CDR3 in DNA: TGTGCCACCAGCAGAGAACCGGGACAGTACAATCAGCCCCAGCATTTT. Translation: CATSREPGQYNQPQHF. The complete variable domain, with remaining parts taken from reference TRBV15 and TRBJ1-5, reads DAMVIQNPRYQVTQFGKPVTLSCSQTLNHNVMYWYQQKSSQAPKLLFHYYDKDFNNEADTPDNFQSRRPNTSFCFLDIRSPGLGDTAMYLCATSREPGQYNQPQHFGDGTRLSIL.

The chain recombines TRBV3-1 (or the pseudogene TRBV3-2) with TRBJ1-2; D is perhaps TRBD1 (5 bases). CDR1 and CDR2 (germline): LGHDT, YNNKEL (reference sequence). The CDR3 covers 15 residues. V was trimmed by 0 bases and J by 5 bases, leaving 13 bases between them. CDR3 nucleotide sequence: TGTGCCAGCAGCCAAGAGGGCCCGGGGGAATATGGCTACACCTTC. It encodes CASSQEGPGEYGYTF.

This chain links TRBV6-5 with TRBJ2-7; 7 nucleotides line up with TRBD2. V lost 6 bases and J lost 4; bases outside the gene matches: 9. The germline V gene encodes CDR1 MNHEY and CDR2 SVGAGI. This CDR3 has 14 amino acids. The DNA of the CDR3 is TGTGCCAGCAGCGCACCCGGGAGGATATACGAGCAGTACTTC. It is translated as CASSAPGRIYEQYF.

The gene calls are TRBV19 and TRBJ1-1, with D possibly being TRBD1 (5 bases). With 1 base removed from V and 4 bases from J, the gap between germline ends came to 16 bases. The CDR3 spans 16 residues. Germline lookup yields CDR1 LNHDA and CDR2 SQIVND (reference sequence). The CDR3 sequence is CASSIAGGGIATEAFF. Here the CDR3 DNA reads TGTGCCAGTAGTATAGCTGGGGGGGGAATAGCCACTGAAGCTTTCTTT. The full variable domain, in which reference TRBV19 and TRBJ1-1 provide the parts outside the CDR3, is DGGITQSPKYLFRKEGQNVTLSCEQNLNHDAMYWYRQDPGQGLRLIYYSQIVNDFQKGDIAEGYSVSREKKESFPLTVTSAQKNPTAFYLCASSIAGGGIATEAFFGQGTRLTVV.

The V call is TRBV2, the J call TRBJ2-3; the match to TRBD2 covers 15 bases. After removal of 6 bases from V and 3 bases from J, the junction contained 1 base not matched to a gene. Germline values: CDR1 SNHLY, CDR2 FYNNEI. The CDR3 extends over 15 amino acids. The CDR3: CASRGTSGRTDTQYF. Here the CDR3 DNA reads TGTGCCAGCAGGGGGACTAGCGGGAGGACAGATACGCAGTATTTT.

This sequence joins TRBV10-1 and TRBJ2-7; D is undetermined. The germline CDR1 and CDR2 sequences are WNHNN and SYGVQD (reference sequence). With 7 bases removed from V and 4 bases from J, the gap between germline ends came to 11 bases. The CDR3 length is 12 residues. CDR3 in DNA: TGCGCCAGCAACTTAACGAGATACGAGCAGTACTTC. Translating gives CASNLTRYEQYF.

This chain connects TRBV29-1 to TRBJ1-1, with D tentatively TRBD1 (6 bases). CDR3 length: 14 amino acids. The V gene lost 3 bases and the J gene lost 6 bases, with 17 bases spanning the gap. Germline-derived CDR1 and CDR2 are SQVTM and ANQGSEA. CDR3 in DNA: TGCAGCGTTGACAAGGTAGGGGGAGATTCTGAAGCTTTCTTT. Protein sequence: CSVDKVGGDSEAFF.

V usage is TRBV13 and J usage is TRBJ1-5, with a tentative D call TRBD1 (6 bases). Germline lookup yields CDR1 PRHDT and CDR2 FYEKMQ (reference sequence). V gave up 2 bases and J gave up 5 bases, with 13 bases separating them. The CDR3 extends over 15 amino acids. Here the CDR3 reads CASSLSTGIHQPQHF. The CDR3 bases are TGTGCCAGCAGCTTATCGACAGGCATCCATCAGCCCCAGCATTTT.

This rearrangement joins TRBV13 to TRBJ2-1; D might be TRBD1 (6 bases). Germline V gene lookup returns CDR1 PRHDT and CDR2 FYEKMQ (reference sequence). The ends were cut back, 3 bases at V and 8 bases at J, with 8 bases in the middle. The CDR3 spans 12 residues. CDR3 loop: CASSLTGYEQFF. The CDR3 DNA reads TGTGCCAGCAGCTTGACAGGTTATGAGCAGTTCTTC.

The chain has TRBV5-1 and TRBJ2-5; 7 nucleotides agree with TRBD1. The CDR3 totals 15 residues. CDR1 is SGHRS, CDR2 YFSETQ, per germline. The ends lost 5 bases at V and 2 bases at J; junction bases unmatched: 9. The DNA for the CDR3 is TGCGCCAGCAGACCCGCTGGGACAGTACAAGAGACCCAGTACTTC. Translating gives CASRPAGTVQETQYF.